This is a list of T cell receptor beta chains from one sample in a study of patients and donors after allogeneic stem cell transplantation. TCRdb reanalysed the RT-PCR reads using MiXCR and keeps one entry per CDR3 protein. This sample yields approximately 150,000 distinct CDR3 sequences, of which about 29% are seen a single time; approximately 3% belongs to the top ten. The sequencing sample was made of blood, either unsorted or a sorted T cell fraction (not recorded which). These receptors originate from a human donor who was either an allogeneic HSCT recipient or a stem cell or donor lymphocyte infusion donor (not recorded which). It is not recorded whose cells these are; they may come from a transplant donor. CDR3s include the opening cysteine and the closing phenylalanine or tryptophan. A D gene is named only where the DNA matches it firmly. Size is omitted from some rows. Given values are once, few, many or a class for expanded clones.

few,14,TRBD2,TRBV5-1,TRBJ2-3,CASSLGLVTDTQYF,TGCGCCAGCAGCCTGGGACTAGTAACGGATACGCAGTATTTT
few,14,.,TRBV20-1,TRBJ1-3,CSASPPGTGNTIYF,TGCAGTGCTAGCCCCCCCGGAACTGGAAACACCATATATTTT
many,14,.,TRBV20-1,TRBJ1-2,CSARAQGGNYGYTF,TGCAGTGCTAGAGCCCAGGGAGGGAACTATGGCTACACCTTC
.,15,TRBD1,TRBV4-1,TRBJ1-1,CASSGTGEINTEAFF,TGCGCCAGCAGTGGGACAGGGGAGATTAACACTGAAGCTTTCTTT
.,14,.,TRBV12-3/TRBV12-4,TRBJ2-3,CASIPPRWPDTQYF,TGTGCCAGCATCCCTCCCCGCTGGCCAGATACGCAGTATTTT
.,13,.,TRBV20-1,TRBJ2-7,CSATLGGPYEQYF,TGCAGTGCTACCCTTGGAGGGCCCTACGAGCAGTACTTC
many,15,.,TRBV15,TRBJ1-5,CATSTARGINQPQHF,TGTGCCACCAGCACTGCTCGGGGGATAAATCAGCCCCAGCATTTT
few,14,.,TRBV7-2,TRBJ1-4,CASSLVTTNEKLFF,TGTGCCAGCAGCTTAGTGACAACTAATGAAAAACTGTTTTTT
.,13,.,TRBV7-3,TRBJ2-5,CASSLNPRETQYF,TGTGCCAGCAGCTTAAACCCTCGAGAGACCCAGTACTTC
.,13,.,TRBV5-1,TRBJ1-2,CASSLDAFYGYTF,TGCGCCAGCAGCTTGGATGCCTTCTATGGCTACACCTTC
.,15,TRBD2,TRBV27,TRBJ2-7,CASRLAGGGSYEQYF,TGTGCCAGCAGATTAGCGGGAGGTGGCTCCTACGAGCAGTACTTC
.,12,.,TRBV30,TRBJ2-1,CAWGPGLGEQFF,TGTGCCTGGGGGCCGGGACTTGGTGAGCAGTTCTTC
.,15,.,TRBV10-3,TRBJ2-7,CAISGSGLFLPEQYF,TGTGCCATCAGTGGGTCGGGACTTTTCCTACCAGAGCAGTACTTC
few,13,.,TRBV6-1,TRBJ1-1,CASSVSSNTEAFF,TGTGCCAGCAGTGTTTCATCGAACACTGAAGCTTTCTTT
.,17,TRBD2,TRBV12-5,TRBJ2-1,CASGFSGGRGPYNEQFF,TGTGCTAGTGGTTTCTCAGGCGGGAGGGGGCCTTACAATGAGCAGTTCTTC
.,15,.,TRBV27,TRBJ2-6,CASSPSSAGANVLTF,TGTGCCAGCTCCCCGTCTAGCGCTGGGGCCAACGTCCTGACTTTC
few,13,.,TRBV28,TRBJ1-2,CASLQGADYGYTF,TGTGCCAGCTTACAGGGTGCAGACTATGGCTACACCTTC
.,13,TRBD2,TRBV7-8,TRBJ2-1,CASSLSSGGEQFF,TGTGCCAGCAGCTTGTCTAGCGGGGGAGAGCAGTTCTTC
.,10,.,TRBV6-2/TRBV6-3,TRBJ2-7,CASRDYEQYF,TGTGCCAGCAGGGATTACGAGCAGTACTTC
few,12,.,TRBV28,TRBJ1-5,CASSVGYQPQHF,TGTGCCAGCAGTGTGGGTTATCAGCCCCAGCATTTT
many,13,.,TRBV12-3/TRBV12-4,TRBJ1-2,CASSFSGARGYTF,TGTGCCAGCAGTTTTAGTGGGGCGCGGGGCTACACCTTC
few,13,.,TRBV7-6,TRBJ2-7,CASSELSSYEQYF,TGTGCCAGTTCCGAGCTAAGCTCCTACGAGCAGTACTTC
.,16,TRBD1,TRBV5-1,TRBJ2-3,CASSFPHRGQGDTQYF,TGCGCCAGCAGCTTCCCCCACAGGGGGCAGGGAGATACGCAGTATTTT
few,13,.,TRBV19,TRBJ2-7,CASSRDSYYEQYF,TGTGCCAGTAGCCGGGACTCCTACTACGAGCAGTACTTC
few,13,.,TRBV5-1,TRBJ2-5,CASTGPSKETQYF,TGCGCCAGCACCGGACCCTCCAAAGAGACCCAGTACTTC
.,17,TRBD2,TRBV7-6,TRBJ2-2,CASSSSSGRVNTGELFF,TGTGCCAGCAGCTCTTCTAGCGGGAGGGTGAACACCGGGGAGCTGTTTTTT
.,13,.,TRBV24-1,TRBJ1-3,CATTASSGNTIYF,TGTGCCACCACCGCTAGCTCTGGAAACACCATATATTTT
.,13,.,TRBV20-1,TRBJ2-7,CSASWLGPYEQYF,TGCAGTGCTAGCTGGCTGGGCCCCTACGAGCAGTACTTC
.,18,TRBD1,TRBV6-5,TRBJ1-2,CASSYSRTGPLPSYGYTF,TGTGCCAGCAGTTACTCGAGGACAGGGCCTTTGCCTAGCTATGGCTACACCTTC
many,17,.,TRBV4-3,TRBJ1-1,CASSQDLGGGMITEAFF,TGCGCCAGCAGCCAAGATCTGGGGGGCGGTATGATCACTGAAGCTTTCTTT
.,16,.,TRBV7-9,TRBJ2-5,CASSDRDHLPSETQYF,TGTGCCAGCAGCGACCGGGACCACCTCCCCTCGGAGACCCAGTACTTC
.,14,.,TRBV10-1,TRBJ2-5,CASSESTGKETQYF,TGCGCCAGCAGTGAGTCAACGGGTAAAGAGACCCAGTACTTC